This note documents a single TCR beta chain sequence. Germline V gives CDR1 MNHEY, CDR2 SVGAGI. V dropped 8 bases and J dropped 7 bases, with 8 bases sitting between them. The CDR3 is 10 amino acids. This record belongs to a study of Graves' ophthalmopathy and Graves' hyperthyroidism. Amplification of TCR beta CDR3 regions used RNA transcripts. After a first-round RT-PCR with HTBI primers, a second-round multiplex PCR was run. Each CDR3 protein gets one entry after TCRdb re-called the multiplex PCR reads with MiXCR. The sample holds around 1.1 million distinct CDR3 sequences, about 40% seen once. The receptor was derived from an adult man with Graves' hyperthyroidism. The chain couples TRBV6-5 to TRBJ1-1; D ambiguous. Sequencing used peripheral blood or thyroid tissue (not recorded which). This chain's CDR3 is CASESNEAFF. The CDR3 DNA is TGTGCCAGCGAGTCCAATGAAGCTTTCTTT.